This T cell receptor beta chain was found in a study of shared clonotypes between healthy human individuals. The assay was immunoSEQ multiplex PCR, and TCRdb's table has in-frame clones only and misses some. Of 2 million to 3 million clones in the sample, more than 85% are singletons; the top ten hold roughly 0.36%. The CDR3 is 15 amino acids. Germline V CDR1 and CDR2: SGHKS, YYEKEE (reference sequence). Trimming took off 7 bases at V and 5 bases at J, with 19 bases between the two ends. The sequence came from a man between 18 and 29 years old in good health. Some clones in this sample may be carry-over from other donors' samples. The gene calls are TRBV5-5 and TRBJ1-5; the D gene is possibly TRBD1 (6 bases). Sequenced: naive CD4+ T cells from PBMCs. Described subset: CD45RA+ positively selected. CDR3 loop: CASAGGGPSDQPQHF. In nucleotides, the CDR3 is TGTGCCAGCGCCGGCGGGGGGCCTTCGGATCAGCCCCAGCATTTT.